The next 22 T cell receptor beta chains were all read from a single sample in a study of blood T cell repertoires in COVID-19. The protocol was immunoSEQ multiplex PCR, while the TCRdb copy is restricted to in-frame clones and leaves out a portion. The data show some 100,000 clones, around 81% seen once. Sample: peripheral blood. The origin of the receptors is a woman between 65 and 79 years old with active or convalescent COVID-19.

This sequence joins TRBV6-5 and TRBJ1-1, with D unclear. Germline V gives CDR1 MNHEY, CDR2 SVGAGI. V dropped 2 bases and J dropped 0 bases, with 10 bases sitting between them. The CDR3 consists of 15 residues. CDR3 loop: CASSYGRLLNTEAFF. For the CDR3, the DNA is TGTGCCAGCAGTTACGGCAGACTACTGAACACTGAAGCTTTCTTT.

The chain has TRBV11-2 and TRBJ2-7; perhaps TRBD2 as D (6 bases). V was trimmed by 0 bases and J by 4 bases, leaving 19 bases between them. CDR3 length: 17 residues. Germline V gene data show CDR1 as SGHAT and CDR2 as FQNNGV. The CDR3, as DNA: TGTGCCAGCAGCTTAGATCCGGGACTCCCTACCTCGTACGAGCAGTACTTC. Translation gives CASSLDPGLPTSYEQYF.

This clone was counted a single time. The V and J genes are TRBV24-1 and TRBJ2-7; D unclear. The CDR3 spans 14 residues. Germline V CDR1 and CDR2: KGHDR, SFDVKD. V was cut by 5 bases and J by 1 base, with 11 bases left in between. The CDR3 sequence: CATSGGSLSYEQYF. CDR3 bases: TGTGCCACCAGTGGAGGCAGCTTATCCTACGAGCAGTACTTC.

The chain's CDR3 is CASSLERGQYGYTF. CDR3 nucleotide sequence: TGTGCCAGCAGCTTAGAGCGGGGCCAATATGGCTACACCTTC. The rearrangement joins TRBV11-2 to TRBJ1-2, with D possibly matching TRBD1 (5 bases). The CDR3 has 14 residues. The V end was cut by 0 bases, the J end by 5 bases, with 10 bases between. CDR1 is SGHAT and CDR2 is FQNNGV in the germline V gene.

The chain links TRBV28 to TRBJ2-7, with 7 bases that match TRBD1. J lost 2 bases, V lost 7 bases, and 5 bases had no gene match. CDR1 MDHEN and CDR2 SYDVKM come from the germline V gene. The CDR3 runs 13 residues. DNA of the CDR3: TGTGCCAGCACCCTTCAGGGGGCCTACGAGCAGTACTTC. Protein: CASTLQGAYEQYF.

This chain connects TRBV19 to TRBJ2-2; 7 nucleotides agree with TRBD1. The CDR3 length is 14 residues. CDR1 LNHDA and CDR2 SQIVND come from the germline V gene (reference sequence). With V trimmed by 9 bases and J by 2 bases, 6 bases remained unmatched. The CDR3 DNA follows: TGTGCCAGCTCCCGGGACAGCAACACCGGGGAGCTGTTTTTT. Protein: CASSRDSNTGELFF.

This chain joins TRBV28 and TRBJ1-3; maybe TRBD1 (5 bases). Germline V gives CDR1 MDHEN, CDR2 SYDVKM. This CDR3 is built from 14 residues. With 4 bases removed from V and 8 bases from J, the gap between germline ends came to 15 bases. The DNA of the CDR3 is TGTGCCAGCAGTTCCGGGGGAGTGGGAGACACCATATATTTT. Residues: CASSSGGVGDTIYF.

The chain employs TRBV6-5 and TRBJ1-2; possibly TRBD1 for D (6 bases). CDR3 size: 15 residues. The V end was cut by 7 bases, the J end by 4 bases, with 19 bases between. Looked up from germline, CDR1 is MNHEY and CDR2 is SVGAGI. In DNA form, the CDR3 reads TGTGCCAGCAACCGAGGGGGAGAGCGTAGCTATGGCTACACCTTC. Its translation: CASNRGGERSYGYTF.

The chain couples TRBV19 to TRBJ2-1; D is possibly TRBD2 (6 bases). The germline gives CDR1 LNHDA, CDR2 SQIVND (reference sequence). V lost 3 bases to trimming and J lost 1 base, with 7 bases between them. The CDR3 extends over 14 amino acids. CDR3 sequence: CASSIGGSYNEQFF. CDR3 nucleotide sequence: TGTGCCAGTAGTATCGGGGGATCCTACAATGAGCAGTTCTTC.

This chain connects TRBV5-1 to TRBJ1-2; 11 nucleotides agree with TRBD1. Germline V gene data show CDR1 as SGHRS and CDR2 as YFSETQ. The V segment lost 4 bases and the J segment 7 bases; nucleotides outside the gene matches: 12. The CDR3 has 16 residues. The CDR3 region is CASSPQGQGGGGGYTF. The CDR3 nucleotides are TGCGCCAGCAGCCCCCAGGGACAGGGGGGTGGTGGTGGCTACACCTTC.

V is TRBV11-2 and J is TRBJ2-7, with 9 positions matching TRBD1. Germline-derived CDR1 and CDR2 are SGHAT and FQNNGV. Trimming removed 1 base from V and 2 bases from J; junction bases left unmatched: 3. This CDR3 is built from 15 residues. The CDR3 spells CASSLGGTGTYEQYF. As DNA, the CDR3 is TGTGCCAGCAGCTTAGGTGGGACAGGGACCTACGAGCAGTACTTC.

The V call is TRBV6-5, the J call TRBJ2-1; 12 nucleotides match TRBD2. The junction had 3 bases not matched to a gene; V was cut back by 0 bases and J by 6 bases. The length of the CDR3 is 16 residues. Germline V lookup: CDR1 MNHEY, CDR2 SVGAGI. DNA of the CDR3: TGTGCCAGCAGTTACTCACTAGCGGGGGGCTCCAATGAGCAGTTCTTC. Residues: CASSYSLAGGSNEQFF.

This chain joins TRBV6-5 and TRBJ2-2; D is unclear. Germline V gives CDR1 MNHEY, CDR2 SVGAGI. The V end was cut by 6 bases, the J end by 0 bases, with 8 bases between. The CDR3 is made up of 14 amino acids. CDR3: CASRPQTNTGELFF. The DNA of the CDR3 is TGTGCCAGCAGGCCGCAGACGAACACCGGGGAGCTGTTTTTT.

The CDR3 bases are TGTGCCAGTAATTCTTACGCAGGCGCGGGGCCCTACAATGAGCAGTTCTTC. It is translated as CASNSYAGAGPYNEQFF. V and J are TRBV19 and TRBJ2-1; possibly TRBD2 for D (6 bases). The V gene's germline CDR1 is LNHDA and CDR2 SQIVND (reference sequence). The CDR3 contains 17 residues. Trimming removed 7 bases from V and 2 bases from J, with 21 bases in between.

The chain links TRBV12-3 or TRBV12-4 to TRBJ1-2; D possibly corresponds to TRBD1 (5 bases). This CDR3 is 13 amino acids long. Trimming took off 6 bases at V and 7 bases at J, with 15 bases between the two ends. DNA of the CDR3: TGTGCCAGCAGCCCTTCCAGGGTAGGTGGCTACACCTTC. This codes for CASSPSRVGGYTF.

This rearrangement joins TRBV2 to TRBJ2-2, with D possibly TRBD2 on 6 matching bases. CDR1 is SNHLY, CDR2 FYNNEI, per germline. CDR3 size: 14 residues. Trimming shortened V by 5 bases and J by 6 bases, and 13 bases separated the two germline ends. For the CDR3, the DNA is TGTGCCAGCAGTTATGGGGGGAAGGCCGGGGAGCTGTTTTTT. It specifies CASSYGGKAGELFF.

The genes are TRBV28 and TRBJ2-3; 10 positions match TRBD1. This CDR3 has 14 amino acids. The germline CDR1 and CDR2 sequences are MDHEN and SYDVKM. With 4 bases clipped from V and 4 bases from J, the junction kept 2 bases outside the gene matches. Written as DNA, the CDR3 is TGTGCCAGCAGTTGGGACAGGGGCGCAGATACGCAGTATTTT. Translating it yields CASSWDRGADTQYF.

This rearrangement joins TRBV28 to TRBJ1-1, with a possible D match to TRBD1 (5 bases). Trimming removed 6 bases from V and 2 bases from J, with 10 bases in between. Per germline, CDR1 MDHEN and CDR2 SYDVKM. This CDR3 has 13 amino acids. CDR3 bases: TGTGCCAGCAGGGGGGGGGTTAACACTGAAGCTTTCTTT. Its translation is CASRGGVNTEAFF.

Many counts were recorded for this clone. The CDR3 sequence: CASSSRGQGTGELFF. CDR3 coding DNA: TGCGCCAGCAGCTCCCGAGGACAGGGCACCGGGGAGCTGTTTTTT. The chain couples TRBV5-1 to TRBJ2-2, with TRBD1 identical over 8 bases. This CDR3 has 15 amino acids. After removal of 3 bases from V and 4 bases from J, the junction contained 5 bases not matched to a gene. CDR1 and CDR2 (germline): SGHRS, YFSETQ.

The V call is TRBV5-5, the J call TRBJ1-2, with 8 bases lining up with TRBD1. The J segment lost 6 bases and the V segment lost 0 bases, leaving 13 bases of the junction unmatched. Germline V gene lookup returns CDR1 SGHKS and CDR2 YYEKEE (reference sequence). The CDR3 totals 17 residues. In nucleotides, the CDR3 is TGTGCCAGCAGCTTGGTAGGGACAGGTGGTCCACTACATGGCTACACCTTC. It specifies CASSLVGTGGPLHGYTF.

The chain employs TRBV11-3 and TRBJ2-7, with TRBD1 matching over 9 bases. The CDR3 extends over 16 amino acids. V dropped 5 bases and J dropped 5; count of bases not matched to a gene: 13. Germline CDR1 and CDR2: SGHNT and YENEEA. Here the CDR3 reads CASSPGTGSISHEQYF. In DNA form, the CDR3 reads TGTGCCAGCAGCCCGGGGACAGGGTCTATTTCCCACGAGCAGTACTTC.

This chain's CDR3 is CASSFTGIQETQYF. The CDR3 DNA reads TGTGCCAGCAGCTTCACAGGAATCCAAGAGACCCAGTACTTC. The chain couples TRBV7-2 to TRBJ2-5, with a tentative D call TRBD1 (5 bases). The CDR3 spans 14 residues. Looked up from germline, CDR1 is SGHTA and CDR2 is FQGNSA. With 3 bases removed from V and 1 base from J, the gap between germline ends came to 9 bases.